This T cell receptor beta chain was recorded in a study of spatial heterogeneity in lung cancer. The CDR3 has 15 amino acids. The germline CDR1 and CDR2 sequences are DFQATT and SNEGSKA (reference sequence). V was pared by 3 bases and J by 10 bases, with 22 bases between. This clonotype appeared many times. For a library built for alpha chains, this beta chain is a stray read; little rests on its size. Via MiXCR, TCRdb re-called the 5' RACE reads, giving one row per CDR3 protein. This table has under 10,000 distinct CDR3 sequences, roughly 3.5% appearing once. As for time point: blood taken at disease recurrence. Whole RNA, which was extracted from tumor, nontumor lung tissue or frozen PBMC, was sequenced without any cell sorting.

The chain links TRBV20-1 to TRBJ2-4; weak D call: TRBD2 (5 bases). The sequenced sample was PBMCs, obtained at recurrence. The clonotype was recovered from a female donor with early-stage non-small cell lung cancer. Here the CDR3 reads CSASNPTADRRIQYF. CDR3 bases: TGCAGTGCTAGTAATCCCACGGCCGATCGGAGGATTCAGTACTTC.